Given below is one TCR beta chain in context. Its antigen has not been determined. The record has no base qualities; no much larger clone is one base away. The donors were roughly 39 Caucasian individuals from Russia, aged roughly 6 to 100 years, who were systemically healthy. Roughly 9 milliliters of peripheral blood were drawn from each donor into EDTA-treated Vacutainer tubes. Ficoll-Paque density-gradient centrifugation was used to isolate PBMCs, with at least 6.5 million per sample. Trizol reagent was used to extract total RNA from the PBMCs, yielding at least 5 micrograms per sample. For every donor, flow cytometry on a PBMC aliquot measured the percentage of naive CD45RAhigh/CD27high T cells. The library was built by means of 5' RACE. Sequencing was carried out with an Illumina HiSeq 2500. A second PCR of roughly 7 to 12 cycles was performed with a sample-barcoded 5' primer and a J-beta primer mix. A unique molecular identifier was introduced onto each TCR beta cDNA molecule by a template-switch 5' adaptor carrying 12 random nucleotides. Each sample yielded at least 2.5 million CDR3-containing paired-end reads. The Mint cDNA synthesis kit, primed by a TRBC-specific oligonucleotide, was used to synthesize first-strand cDNA from all RNA. Following uracil-DNA glycosylase treatment, all cDNA underwent a first 18-cycle PCR with the universal primers M1SS and BC2_uni_R. The source study handled its data this way. Each sample was normalized by randomly selecting 1 million high-quality reads, each carrying a distinct molecular identifier. Reads sharing molecular identifiers were discarded rather than binned into consensus sequences. MiTCR, with a Q25 quality threshold and the strictest error-elimination algorithm, was used for CDR3 identification, clonotype clustering and error correction. A nonparametric unseen species model with Euler transformation was used to estimate a lower bound on total TCR beta diversity. TCRdb reprocessed the public reads (quality trimming at Q25 with fastp, clone calling with MiXCR) and kept in-frame beta chains. Every entry covers one CDR3 protein and lists the most common genes and DNA from its rows. It is TCRdb's table, rather than the study itself, that gives the V and J calls and clone size. In all, the sample holds roughly 800,000 distinct CDR3 sequences, and under 40% of those were seen once. Jointly, the top ten make up around 13% of the sample.

The sample comes from a study of blood T cells in healthy people across ages (dated by TCRdb to about 2015). With respect to the entire study: Template switching captured roughly one uniquely barcoded TCR beta cDNA molecule per two T cells in model experiments. Using the same blood draw, the study looked at two additional independent replicas of 1 million unique cDNA reads for two donors, one aged 18 to 30 and the other aged 80 or older. To avoid experimental bias, donors of different ages were spread randomly across the sequencing lanes. The donors were divided into four age groups: young (average around 15 years), middle-aged (roughly 40), aged (approximately 62) and long-lived (around 87). The study measured age-related changes in TCR beta repertoire diversity using deep sequencing normalized with unique cDNA molecular identifiers.

The study at large found these results: Observed TCR beta diversity per million T cells fell roughly linearly with age, and a significant reduction was already apparent by age roughly 41. Estimates of total diversity based on one million sequenced T cells were regarded as lower bounds and as underestimates. Because the CMV infection status of the donors was unknown, age-related changes in expanded clonotypes may potentially have been confounded. Since profiling was done on bulk unsorted PBMCs, naive and antigen-experienced compartments could not be conclusively compared. Observed TCR beta diversity correlated strongly with the percentage of naive T cells measured by flow cytometry. Compared with the aged group, more naive CD4+ T cells, fewer expanded clones and increased TCR diversity were shown by the long-lived group, suggesting age selection.

Cut back by 0 bases and 14 bases, the V and J ends lie 18 bases apart. CDR1 LNHNV and CDR2 YYDKDF were looked up in the germline V gene (reference sequence). The CDR3 has 14 amino acids, counting the end cysteine and phenylalanine. The read is trimmed to its CDR3 DNA, 42 bases read in frame from base 1. This chain joins TRBV15 to TRBJ2-3, with the D call tentatively TRBD1 or TRBD2, each fitting 5 bases. The sequencing sample was made of blood. The receptor's source is a man aged 18-30 years in good health. CDR3 sequence: CATSRDRLGVIGYF. The sequenced DNA: TGTGCCACCAGCAGAGATAGGTTGGGGGTCATAGGGTATTTT.